The rows below give T cell receptor beta chains drawn from one sample of a study of blood T cell repertoires in COVID-19. The method was immunoSEQ multiplex PCR; TCRdb's version includes in-frame clones alone and lacks a portion of them. In the table there are 100,000 to 150,000 clones, 84% of which are singletons. Material: peripheral blood. The receptors originated from a man between 60 and 75 years old with acute or convalescent COVID-19. Both conserved end residues are part of each CDR3. The D gene is left open where the match is weak. Only part of the rows carry a size: once, few, many, or a class if the clone is expanded.

>TRBJ2-5|TRBV9|TRBD2|.
TGTGCCAGCAGCGTAGCTGGTGGGAGGGCAGTGGAGACCCAGTACTTC
CASSVAGGRAVETQYF
>TRBJ2-3|TRBV10-2|TRBD2|few
TGCGCCGGTGGGGGGGGAGGGCTCGATACGCAGTATTTT
CAGGGGGLDTQYF
>TRBJ2-7|TRBV5-1|TRBD2|.
TGCGCCAGCAGCGGGCGGGAGGGTCTCTACGAGCAGTACTTC
CASSGREGLYEQYF
>TRBJ1-6|TRBV5-1|TRBD1|.
TGCGCCAGCACCGCTCCGAGGGACAGGGGGGGAAATTCACCCCTCCACTTT
CASTAPRDRGGNSPLHF
>TRBJ2-7|TRBV5-4|TRBD1|once
TGTGCCAGCAGCGCCGGGACAGGGAGGCACGAGCAGTACTTC
CASSAGTGRHEQYF
>TRBJ2-5|TRBV5-1|TRBD2|.
TGCGCCAGCAGTGGACTAGGGGAAGAGACCCAGTACTTC
CASSGLGEETQYF
>TRBJ2-7|TRBV5-6|.|.
TGTGCCAGCAGCAGGGGTCCCTCCTACGAGCAGTACTTC
CASSRGPSYEQYF
>TRBJ2-1|TRBV27|TRBD1|.
TGTGCCAGCAGCTCAGCACCACGGACAGGGACGAATGAGCAGTTCTTC
CASSSAPRTGTNEQFF
>TRBJ1-1|TRBV29-1|TRBD1|.
TGCAGCGTTGAATCCCTGCGACAGGGAGGATTTAACACTGAAGCTTTCTTT
CSVESLRQGGFNTEAFF
>TRBJ2-5|TRBV25-1|.|.
TGTGCCAGCAGTGAATATAACAGGGATGAGACCCAGTACTTC
CASSEYNRDETQYF